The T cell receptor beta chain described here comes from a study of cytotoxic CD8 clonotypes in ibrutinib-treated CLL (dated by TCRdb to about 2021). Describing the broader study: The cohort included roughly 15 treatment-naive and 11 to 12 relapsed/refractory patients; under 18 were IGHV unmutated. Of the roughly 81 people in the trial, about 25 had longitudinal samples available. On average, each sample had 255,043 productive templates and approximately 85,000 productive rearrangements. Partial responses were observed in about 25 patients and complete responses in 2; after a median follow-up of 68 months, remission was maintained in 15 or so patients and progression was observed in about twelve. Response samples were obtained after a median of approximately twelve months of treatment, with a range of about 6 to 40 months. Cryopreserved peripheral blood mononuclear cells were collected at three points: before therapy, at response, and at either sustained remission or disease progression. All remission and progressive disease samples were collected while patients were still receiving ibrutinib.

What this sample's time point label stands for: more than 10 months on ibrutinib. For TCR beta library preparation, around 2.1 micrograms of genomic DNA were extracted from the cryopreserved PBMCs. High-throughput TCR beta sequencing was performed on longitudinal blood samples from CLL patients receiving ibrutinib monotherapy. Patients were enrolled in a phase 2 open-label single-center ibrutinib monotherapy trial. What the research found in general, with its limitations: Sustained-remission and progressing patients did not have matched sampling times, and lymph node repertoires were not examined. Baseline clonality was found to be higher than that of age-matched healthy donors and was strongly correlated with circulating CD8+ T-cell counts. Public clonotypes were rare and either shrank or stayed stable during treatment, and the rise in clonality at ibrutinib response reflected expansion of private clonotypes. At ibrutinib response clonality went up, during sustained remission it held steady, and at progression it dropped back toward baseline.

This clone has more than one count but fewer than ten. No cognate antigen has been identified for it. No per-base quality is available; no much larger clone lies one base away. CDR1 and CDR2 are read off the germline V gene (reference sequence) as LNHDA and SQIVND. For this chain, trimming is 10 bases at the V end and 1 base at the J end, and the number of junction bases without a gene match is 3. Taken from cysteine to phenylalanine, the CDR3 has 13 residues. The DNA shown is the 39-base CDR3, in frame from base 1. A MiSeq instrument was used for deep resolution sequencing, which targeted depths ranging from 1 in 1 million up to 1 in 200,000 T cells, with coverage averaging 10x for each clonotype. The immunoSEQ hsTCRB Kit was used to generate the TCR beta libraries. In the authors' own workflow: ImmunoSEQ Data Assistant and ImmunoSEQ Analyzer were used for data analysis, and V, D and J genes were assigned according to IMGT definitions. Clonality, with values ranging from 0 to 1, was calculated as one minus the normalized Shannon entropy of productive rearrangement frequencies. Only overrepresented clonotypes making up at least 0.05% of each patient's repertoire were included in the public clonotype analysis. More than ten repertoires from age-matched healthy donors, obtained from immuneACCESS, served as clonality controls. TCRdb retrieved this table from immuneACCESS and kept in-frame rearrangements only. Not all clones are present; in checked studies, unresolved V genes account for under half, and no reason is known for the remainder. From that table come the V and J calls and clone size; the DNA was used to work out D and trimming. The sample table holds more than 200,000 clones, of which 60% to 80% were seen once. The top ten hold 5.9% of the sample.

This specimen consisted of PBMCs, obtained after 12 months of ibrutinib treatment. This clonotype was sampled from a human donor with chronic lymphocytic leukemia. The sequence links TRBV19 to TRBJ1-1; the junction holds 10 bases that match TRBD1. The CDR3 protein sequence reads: CATRTGGNTEAFF. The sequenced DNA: TGTGCCACCCGGACAGGGGGGAACACTGAAGCTTTCTTT.